This T cell receptor beta chain was recorded in a study of post-analysis software for immune sequencing data. Turning to the study itself: In terms of disease course, relapsing-remitting, secondary progressive and progressive-relapsing multiple sclerosis were included.

Study-wide points: A significant reduction in normalized Chao1 diversity was observed in multiple sclerosis patients versus controls. Same-batch samples co-clustered strongly by F measure.

Comment on this clonotype: The antigen is undetermined. At one end, the junction sequence differs from germline, possibly due to a read error.

cDNA libraries of TCR beta carried unique molecular identifiers. There were roughly 0.9 to 10 million T cells, and about 540,000 cDNA molecules came from them. Each CDR3 protein gets one entry after TCRdb re-called the PCR reads with MiXCR. This table holds under 900,000 distinct CDR3 sequences, around 53% found once. Material: blood. This receptor was obtained from a girl under 18 with multiple sclerosis.

CDR3 in amino acids: CATSRVRATNEKLFF. For the CDR3, the DNA is TGTGCCACCAGCAGAGTCAGGGCTACTAATGAGAAACTGTTTTTT. V is TRBV15 and J is TRBJ1-4; possible D gene TRBD1, 5 bases. The germline gives CDR1 LNHNV, CDR2 YYDKDF (reference sequence). CDR3 length equals 15 residues. The full variable domain, in which reference TRBV15 and TRBJ1-4 provide the parts outside the CDR3, is DAMVIQNPRYQVTQFGKPVTLSCSQTLNHNVMYWYQQKSSQAPKLLFHYYDKDFNNEADTPDNFQSRRPNTSFCFLDIRSPGLGDTAMYLCATSRVRATNEKLFFGSGTQLSVL.